What follows are 29 T cell receptor beta chains derived from one specimen sequenced in a study of regulatory T cells in long-lasting Graves disease. Noted time point: newly diagnosed GD, antithyroid drugs for less than 3 months. Researchers made the TCR library from RNA that was extracted from PBMCs. Through Arm-PCR of CDR3 regions and iRepertoire HTBI primers, TCR beta libraries were built. From the multiplex PCR reads, TCRdb called clonotypes with MiXCR, one entry per CDR3 protein. Here the sample spans about 420,000 distinct CDR3 sequences, around 17% being singletons. These records were also assigned to another study, of T cells in Graves' hyperthyroidism and ophthalmopathy.

The sample here was peripheral blood mononuclear cells (PBMCs), taken at new diagnosis, from a patient treated with antithyroid drugs. Receptors originate from a woman aged 18-30 years with Graves disease.

This clonotype was seen repeatedly, ten times or more. This chain joins TRBV6-1 and TRBJ2-7, with D perhaps given as TRBD1 or TRBD2 (5 bases each). Trimming pared 6 bases from V and 2 bases from J, leaving 23 bases between. CDR1 and CDR2 (germline): MNHNS, SASEGT. This CDR3 is 17 amino acids long. DNA of the CDR3: TGTGCCAGCAGACCCGTCGGTGGGACGAGAGGAACCTACGAGCAGTACTTC. Encoded protein: CASRPVGGTRGTYEQYF.

The rearrangement joins TRBV20-1 to TRBJ2-2; D might be TRBD2 (6 bases). CDR3 length equals 15 residues. Germline lookup yields CDR1 DFQATT and CDR2 SNEGSKA (reference sequence). Deletions cut 2 bases from V and 4 bases from J, with 14 bases between. CDR3 in amino acids: CSARSGAAGTGELFF. DNA of the CDR3: TGCAGTGCTAGATCCGGGGCAGCGGGCACCGGGGAGCTGTTTTTT.

This clonotype was picked up many times. V is TRBV28 and J is TRBJ2-1; no firm D call. In germline, CDR1 is MDHEN, CDR2 SYDVKM. V lost 8 bases to trimming and J lost 9 bases, with 17 bases between them. The CDR3 sequence is 13 residues long. CDR3 sequence reads: CASAGYYSLEQFF. DNA for the CDR3: TGTGCCAGCGCCGGGTACTATTCTCTTGAGCAGTTCTTC.

This clonotype was recorded at least ten times. The chain is built from TRBV28 and TRBJ1-2; D might be TRBD1 (5 bases). The CDR3 covers 13 residues. Trimming shortened V by 6 bases and J by 6 bases, and 14 bases separated the two germline ends. Germline CDR1 reads MDHEN; CDR2 reads SYDVKM. The CDR3 loop reads CASRTSWGHGYTF. CDR3 in DNA: TGTGCCAGCAGGACCTCGTGGGGACATGGCTACACCTTC.

In its sample, this clonotype was seen a few times. This chain links TRBV19 with TRBJ1-1, with D perhaps TRBD1 (6 bases). The CDR3 covers 16 residues. Germline V gives CDR1 LNHDA, CDR2 SQIVND (reference sequence). V was cut by 9 bases and J by 1 base, with 21 bases left in between. CDR3 loop: CASRFLPGHQNTEAFF. CDR3 nucleotides: TGTGCCAGCCGTTTCCTCCCGGGACACCAGAACACTGAAGCTTTCTTT.

V gene TRBV5-5 combines with J gene TRBJ1-2; TRBD1 might be the D (6 bases). Per the germline V gene, CDR1 is SGHKS and CDR2 is YYEKEE (reference sequence). The V end was cut by 0 bases, the J end by 4 bases, with 13 bases between. This CDR3 contains 15 residues. The CDR3, as DNA: TGTGCCAGCAGCTTGGGGAACGACAGGAGCTATGGCTACACCTTC. This gives the protein CASSLGNDRSYGYTF.

This clonotype occurred many times. The chain couples TRBV2 to TRBJ2-1; TRBD2 matches at 11 bases. Trimming removed 7 bases from V and 2 bases from J; junction bases left unmatched: 1. The CDR3 has 14 residues. CDR1 and CDR2 (germline): SNHLY, FYNNEI. The DNA of the CDR3 is TGTGCCAGCACTAGCGGGAGGCCCTACAATGAGCAGTTCTTC. It translates to CASTSGRPYNEQFF.

In regard to this clonotype: A read error may produce the germline difference seen at one junction end. The chain joins TRBV10-3 to TRBJ2-3; TRBD2 is a possible D gene (6 bases). This CDR3 spans 19 amino acids. Germline loops: CDR1 ENHRY, CDR2 SYGVKD. CDR3 bases: TGTGCCGTCAGTGCACCACTAGCAGCCGCCTCTTCTAGCACAGATACGCAGTATTTT. Translating it yields CAVSAPLAAASSSTDTQYF.

This clonotype occurred a few times. V usage is TRBV20-1 and J usage is TRBJ2-5, with TRBD2 matching over 9 bases. Trimming removed 2 bases from V and 5 bases from J; junction bases left unmatched: 9. The CDR3 extends over 15 amino acids. Germline V gives CDR1 DFQATT, CDR2 SNEGSKA (reference sequence). The CDR3 protein is CSARPSGTLRETQYF. CDR3 bases: TGCAGTGCTAGACCTAGCGGGACGCTAAGGGAGACCCAGTACTTC.

This clonotype was found many times. The V call is TRBV7-4, the J call TRBJ1-5; a possible D gene is TRBD1 (5 bases). This CDR3 contains 16 residues. CDR1 and CDR2 from the germline V gene are SGHVT and SQSDAQ. V was cut by 2 bases and J by 0 bases, with 11 bases left in between. The CDR3: CASSLYKDNSNQPQHF. The CDR3 nucleotides read TGTGCCAGCAGCTTATATAAGGACAATAGCAATCAGCCCCAGCATTTT.

This clonotype was counted at least ten times. The chain joins TRBV6-5 to TRBJ2-1, with a possible D match to TRBD2 (5 bases). CDR1 and CDR2 (germline): MNHEY, SVGAGI. Trimming cost V 4 bases and J 0 bases, with 10 bases left between them. This CDR3 is built from 15 residues. CDR3 nucleotide sequence: TGTGCCAGCAGTTCCCTAGCTGCCTCCTACAATGAGCAGTTCTTC. It specifies CASSSLAASYNEQFF.

V usage is TRBV29-1 and J usage is TRBJ2-7, with no clear D. Trimming took 4 bases from V and 6 from J, leaving 4 bases between them. Germline V CDR1 and CDR2: SQVTM, ANQGSEA. This CDR3 contains 9 residues. In nucleotides, the CDR3 is TGCAGCGTTGCGGGCGAGCAGTACTTC. It encodes CSVAGEQYF.

This clonotype was seen repeatedly, ten times or more. The V and J genes are TRBV7-3 and TRBJ2-3; 7 nucleotides agree with TRBD2. Trimming cost V 3 bases and J 4 bases; bases outside gene matches: 7. CDR1 and CDR2 from the germline V gene are SGHTA and FQGTGA. The CDR3 length is 15 residues. The CDR3 is CASSFTGGSSDTQYF. The DNA for the CDR3 is TGTGCCAGCAGCTTCACGGGCGGGAGTTCAGATACGCAGTATTTT. Based on the CDR3 plus reference TRBV7-3 and TRBJ2-3, the full variable domain is GAGVSQTPSNKVTEKGKYVELRCDPISGHTALYWYRQSLGQGPEFLIYFQGTGAADDSGLPNDRFFAVRPEGSVSTLKIQRTERGDSAVYLCASSFTGGSSDTQYFGPGTRLTVL.

The chain uses TRBV6-1 and TRBJ2-1; D possibly uses TRBD1 or TRBD2 (5 bases each). Germline CDR1 MNHNS, CDR2 SASEGT. This CDR3 comprises 13 residues. Trimming shortened V by 5 bases and J by 5 bases, and 10 bases separated the two germline ends. CDR3 sequence (DNA): TGTGCCAGCAGTATTTGGGGGAACAATGAGCAGTTCTTC. As protein: CASSIWGNNEQFF.

This clonotype appeared many times. J is TRBJ2-1 and V is TRBV5-6; 13 bases map to TRBD2. The ends lost 2 bases at V and 3 bases at J; junction bases unmatched: 8. This CDR3 comprises 18 residues. The germline V gene has CDR1 SGHDT and CDR2 YYEEEE. The chain's CDR3 is CASSLLAGGPLNYNEQFF. DNA of the CDR3: TGTGCCAGCAGCTTACTAGCGGGAGGGCCGCTTAACTACAATGAGCAGTTCTTC.

This rearrangement joins TRBV28 to TRBJ2-3, with D tentatively TRBD1 (6 bases). The length of the CDR3 is 12 residues. V was trimmed by 11 bases and J by 3 bases, leaving 12 bases between them. Germline V gene lookup returns CDR1 MDHEN and CDR2 SYDVKM. The CDR3 loop reads CAWGRQTDTQYF. Written as DNA, the CDR3 is TGTGCCTGGGGGCGGCAGACAGATACGCAGTATTTT.

To note about this clonotype: This may arise from a read error, as a much more abundant clone is one base away. No conserved phenylalanine or tryptophan ends this CDR3, so it is likely a read error. V is TRBV5-6 and J is TRBJ1-5; TRBD1 aligns across 8 bases. This CDR3 region has 15 residues. The germline V gene has CDR1 SGHDT and CDR2 YYEEEE. J was trimmed by 2 bases and V by 3 bases; bases with no gene match: 4. The CDR3 DNA is TGTGCCAGCAGCTACGGACAGGGAGGCAATCAGCCCCAGCATCTT. Translating it yields CASSYGQGGNQPQHL.

This clonotype was recorded at least ten times. The genes are TRBV7-8 and TRBJ2-7; a weak D match, TRBD2 (6 bases). CDR1 and CDR2 from the germline V gene are SGHVS and FQNEAQ. This CDR3 is built from 17 residues. The V end was cut by 5 bases, the J end by 2 bases, with 22 bases between. CDR3 region: CASSVTGSGGPTYEQYF. In DNA form, the CDR3 reads TGTGCCAGCAGCGTAACTGGTAGCGGAGGCCCCACCTACGAGCAGTACTTC.

The chain is built from TRBV6-1 and TRBJ2-7; D unresolved. The CDR3 is 14 amino acids. The ends were cut back, 5 bases at V and 5 bases at J, with 16 bases in the middle. Germline loops: CDR1 MNHNS, CDR2 SASEGT. CDR3: CASSPRRPLDEQYF. In DNA form, the CDR3 reads TGTGCCAGCAGTCCCAGGCGGCCGCTCGACGAGCAGTACTTC.

This clonotype was seen more than once but under ten times. This may be a read error, as it is one base from a much larger clone. V usage is TRBV20-1 and J usage is TRBJ2-1; tentatively, D is TRBD1 (6 bases). Looked up from germline, CDR1 is DFQATT and CDR2 is SNEGSKA (reference sequence). The V gene lost 6 bases and the J gene lost 9 bases, with 24 bases spanning the gap. The CDR3 is 15 residues long. The CDR3 DNA reads as TGCAGTGCATGGGGACCGCGAGGAGGCAGGGGTGAGCAGTTCTTC. This translates into CSAWGPRGGRGEQFF.

This clonotype was seen ten or more times. The rearrangement joins TRBV12-3 or TRBV12-4 to TRBJ1-1; 7 bases agree with TRBD1. This CDR3 has 15 amino acids. V lost 5 bases to trimming and J lost 3 bases; unmatched junction nucleotides: 9. As DNA, the CDR3 is TGTGCCAGCAGTCTCTCGACAGGGTGGTACACTGAAGCTTTCTTT. Protein sequence: CASSLSTGWYTEAFF.

As for this clonotype: A read error may explain this, as a much larger clone is one base away. This rearrangement joins TRBV28 to TRBJ2-3, with 11 bases lining up with TRBD2. Germline V gene data show CDR1 as MDHEN and CDR2 as SYDVKM. There are 16 residues in the CDR3. The V gene end was trimmed by 8 bases and the J gene end by 2 bases; junction bases not matched to a gene: 9. The CDR3 here is CASCLIAGGDTDTQYF. The CDR3 DNA reads TGTGCCAGCTGCCTCATAGCGGGAGGGGACACAGATACGCAGTATTTT.

Many counts were recorded for this clonotype. The V call is TRBV11-3, the J call TRBJ2-3; TRBD1 might be the D (6 bases). The CDR3 length is 14 residues. Germline V gene lookup returns CDR1 SGHNT and CDR2 YENEEA. V was trimmed by 4 bases and J by 2 bases, leaving 10 bases between them. The DNA for the CDR3 is TGTGCCAGCAGCTCACGGACAGCCACAGATACGCAGTATTTT. Its protein product is CASSSRTATDTQYF. The whole variable domain, remainder taken from reference TRBV11-3 and TRBJ2-3, is EAGVVQSPRYKIIEKKQPVAFWCNPISGHNTLYWYLQNLGQGPELLIRYENEEAVDDSQLPKDRFSAERLKGVDSTLKIQPAELGDSAVYLCASSSRTATDTQYFGPGTRLTVL.

This clonotype showed up just a few times. The CDR3 protein is CASRPTFGQGYNEQFF. In nucleotides, the CDR3 is TGTGCCAGCAGACCAACGTTCGGACAGGGGTACAATGAGCAGTTCTTC. This sequence joins TRBV3-1 and TRBJ2-1; 9 bases agree with TRBD1. The CDR3 totals 16 residues. Germline lookup yields CDR1 LGHDT and CDR2 YNNKEL (reference sequence). After removal of 6 bases from V and 4 bases from J, the junction contained 10 bases not matched to a gene.

The genes are TRBV20-1 and TRBJ2-7, with TRBD2 matching over 9 bases. V was clipped by 6 bases and J by 5 bases; unmatched bases: 11. CDR3 length: 14 residues. Germline lookup yields CDR1 DFQATT and CDR2 SNEGSKA (reference sequence). The CDR3 DNA is TGCAGTGCCCAAGGACTAGCGATGTCGCACGAGCAGTACTTC. It specifies CSAQGLAMSHEQYF.

This clonotype was seen more than once but under ten times. Being one base from a much bigger clone, this may be a read error. This rearrangement joins TRBV28 to TRBJ1-2; D is uncertain. Germline values: CDR1 MDHEN, CDR2 SYDVKM. The CDR3 has 12 residues. Trimming removed 2 bases from V and 4 bases from J, with 5 bases in between. This CDR3 reads CASSLPTYGYTF. CDR3 bases: TGTGCCAGCAGTTTACCCACCTATGGCTACACCTTC.

This clonotype came up many times. The J gene is TRBJ2-7, the V gene TRBV7-2; possibly TRBD1 for D (5 bases). The CDR3 is 14 amino acids. Germline loops: CDR1 SGHTA, CDR2 FQGNSA. Trimming left V 2 bases short and J 7 bases short, with 15 bases between. The CDR3 nucleotides are TGTGCCAGCAGCTTAAAGACGCTTCAGGGAGAGCAGTACTTC. Encoded protein: CASSLKTLQGEQYF.

This clonotype has at least ten counts. This chain links TRBV3-1 with TRBJ2-1; D gene uncertain. The CDR3 extends over 16 amino acids. The V gene's germline CDR1 is LGHDT and CDR2 YNNKEL (reference sequence). V lost 1 base and J lost 6, with 16 bases in between. The CDR3 loop is CASSQGSRGIGNEQFF. The CDR3 coding sequence is TGTGCCAGCAGCCAAGGGAGTCGAGGTATCGGCAATGAGCAGTTCTTC.

The J gene is TRBJ1-1, the V gene TRBV10-3, with D maybe TRBD1 (5 bases). Germline V gene data show CDR1 as ENHRY and CDR2 as SYGVKD. The CDR3 spans 13 residues. V was shortened by 10 bases and J by 1 base, with 13 bases between the two germline ends. The CDR3 protein is CASQGLANTEAFF. For the CDR3, the DNA is TGTGCCAGCCAGGGACTGGCGAACACTGAAGCTTTCTTT.